Shown below are 24 T cell receptor beta chains from a single sample sequenced in a study of blood T cell repertoires in COVID-19. Only in-frame clones appear in the TCRdb table, and some are missing; sequencing was by immunoSEQ multiplex PCR. The sample records over 250,000 clones, 75% to 90% being singletons. The sample was peripheral blood. The receptors here all came from a middle-aged man with acute or convalescent COVID-19.

The chain combines TRBV5-1 with TRBJ2-4, with D possibly matching TRBD1 (5 bases). This CDR3 region has 16 residues. Germline lookup yields CDR1 SGHRS and CDR2 YFSETQ. Deletions cut 2 bases from V and 1 base from J, with 13 bases between. The CDR3 region has the DNA TGCGCCAGCAGCTTAGGGGTCTCCGTGGCCAAAAACATTCAGTACTTC. Translated: CASSLGVSVAKNIQYF.

The gene calls are TRBV10-3 and TRBJ2-1; tentatively, D is TRBD1 (5 bases). Trimming shortened V by 6 bases and J by 3 bases, and 6 bases separated the two germline ends. The germline V gene has CDR1 ENHRY and CDR2 SYGVKD. The CDR3 covers 12 residues. CDR3 amino acids: CAIRDSYNEQFF. In DNA, the CDR3 is TGTGCCATCAGAGACAGCTACAATGAGCAGTTCTTC.

The chain couples TRBV6-2 or TRBV6-3 to TRBJ2-7; D unclear. The CDR3 is 16 amino acids. From germline, CDR1 is MNHEY and CDR2 SVGEGT. V lost 2 bases and J lost 3, with 17 bases in between. The CDR3 protein is CASSYDPRGGSYEQYF. The CDR3 DNA is TGTGCCAGCAGTTACGACCCGAGAGGTGGCAGCTACGAGCAGTACTTC.

The V gene is TRBV30, the J gene TRBJ1-5; tentative D call: TRBD1 (5 bases). This CDR3 contains 14 residues. The V end lost 3 bases, the J end lost 6 bases, and 15 bases lay between the germline ends. Germline lookup yields CDR1 GTSNPN and CDR2 SVGIG (reference sequence). The CDR3 here is CAWSTTGLGQPQHF. The CDR3 nucleotides read TGTGCCTGGAGCACCACAGGATTGGGTCAGCCCCAGCATTTT.

The chain links TRBV25-1 to TRBJ1-2; tentatively, D is TRBD1 (6 bases). The CDR3 extends over 16 amino acids. Looked up from germline, CDR1 is MGHDK and CDR2 is SYGVNS. The V and J ends lost 0 bases and 4 bases respectively, with 15 bases between them. The CDR3 spells CASSEYGSGDPYGYTF. CDR3 bases: TGTGCCAGCAGTGAATATGGGTCAGGGGATCCCTATGGCTACACCTTC.

V usage is TRBV12-5 and J usage is TRBJ1-5; D uncertain. V dropped 3 bases and J dropped 9 bases, with 9 bases sitting between them. The germline gives CDR1 LGHNT, CDR2 FRNRAP. The CDR3 is 12 residues long. DNA for the CDR3: TGTGCTAGTGGTTTCTCTAGTTGGCCCCAGCATTTT. Translating it yields CASGFSSWPQHF. The variable domain in full, completed from reference TRBV12-5 and TRBJ1-5, reads DARVTQTPRHKVTEMGQEVTMRCQPILGHNTVFWYRQTMMQGLELLAYFRNRAPLDDSGMPKDRFSAEMPDATLATLKIQPSEPRDSAVYFCASGFSSWPQHFGDGTRLSIL.

The rearrangement links TRBV6-5 to TRBJ2-3; TRBD2 is a possible D gene (5 bases). The V gene lost 5 bases and the J gene lost 0 bases, with 12 bases spanning the gap. The germline gives CDR1 MNHEY, CDR2 SVGAGI. The CDR3 is made up of 15 amino acids. The DNA for the CDR3 is TGTGCCAGCAGTAGACTAACAAAGAGCACAGATACGCAGTATTTT. It specifies CASSRLTKSTDTQYF.

This chain uses TRBV9 with TRBJ2-7, with 8 bases matching TRBD1. This CDR3 is 13 amino acids long. V shed 2 bases, J shed 5 bases, and the junction held 3 bases outside the gene matches. Per the germline V gene, CDR1 is SGDLS and CDR2 is YYNGEE. The CDR3 reads CASSVAGGDEQYF. CDR3 coding DNA: TGTGCCAGCAGCGTCGCAGGGGGCGACGAGCAGTACTTC.

J is TRBJ1-1 and V is TRBV27, with no clear D. The V gene lost 4 bases and the J gene lost 1 base, with 7 bases spanning the gap. The CDR3 is made up of 13 amino acids. CDR1 MNHEY and CDR2 SMNVEV come from the germline V gene (reference sequence). The CDR3 protein is CASSWETNTEAFF. CDR3 sequence (DNA): TGTGCCAGCAGTTGGGAGACGAACACTGAAGCTTTCTTT.

The chain is built from TRBV6-2 or TRBV6-3 and TRBJ2-5, with 12 bases that match TRBD2. From germline, CDR1 is MNHEY and CDR2 SVGEGT. The CDR3 runs to 17 residues. V dropped 2 bases and J dropped 5; count of bases not matched to a gene: 9. CDR3 coding DNA: TGTGCCAGCAGTTACGGGCTAGCGGGGGGGCCCGGGGAGACCCAGTACTTC. This sequence encodes CASSYGLAGGPGETQYF.

V is TRBV10-3 and J is TRBJ2-7; 10 positions agree with TRBD1. There are 15 residues in the CDR3. Germline V gene sequence: CDR1 ENHRY, CDR2 SYGVKD. Germline trimming cut 4 bases from V and 2 bases from J; bases unmatched to any gene: 5. As DNA, the CDR3 is TGTGCCATCAGTGTTGGGGACAGGGGTACCTACGAGCAGTACTTC. Amino acid sequence: CAISVGDRGTYEQYF.

The V gene is TRBV28, the J gene TRBJ2-4, with D possibly matching TRBD2 (6 bases). V lost 8 bases, J lost 6 bases, and 20 bases lay in between. The CDR3 has 15 residues. Germline lookup yields CDR1 MDHEN and CDR2 SYDVKM. In nucleotides, the CDR3 is TGTGCCAGCCGTCCCGACAGCTTCGGGGGAAACATTCAGTACTTC. Amino acids: CASRPDSFGGNIQYF.

The J gene is TRBJ2-5, the V gene TRBV9; 9 bases align to TRBD2. CDR3 length equals 15 residues. Trimming removed 2 bases from V and 4 bases from J; junction bases left unmatched: 6. Per germline, CDR1 SGDLS and CDR2 YYNGEE. Written as DNA, the CDR3 is TGTGCCAGCAGCGTTCAAGCGGGGGGCGGAGAGACCCAGTACTTC. Translation gives CASSVQAGGGETQYF.

This sequence joins TRBV10-3 and TRBJ1-4, with D hard to call. Germline CDR1 and CDR2: ENHRY and SYGVKD. Trimming took off 0 bases at V and 7 bases at J, with 6 bases between the two ends. The CDR3 totals 13 residues. CDR3 coding DNA: TGTGCCATCAGTGAGTCGACTGCTGAAAAACTGTTTTTT. It specifies CAISESTAEKLFF.

The chain uses TRBV9 and TRBJ2-1; D possibly corresponds to TRBD1 (6 bases). The CDR3 is made up of 13 amino acids. Germline CDR1 is SGDLS and CDR2 is YYNGEE. The V and J ends lost 5 bases and 9 bases respectively, with 15 bases between them. DNA of the CDR3: TGTGCCAGCAGTGACGACAGGTTAAGTGAGCAGTTCTTC. Translation gives CASSDDRLSEQFF.

As DNA, the CDR3 is TGTGCCAGCAGCTTTAGGGGACAGGGTAGGGGTGAAGCTTTCTTT. As protein: CASSFRGQGRGEAFF. This chain joins TRBV11-2 and TRBJ1-1; TRBD1 aligns across 9 bases. The germline CDR1 and CDR2 sequences are SGHAT and FQNNGV. The CDR3 extends over 15 amino acids. The V and J ends lost 3 bases and 7 bases, in that order; junction bases with no gene match: 9.

The rearrangement uses TRBV5-6 and TRBJ1-4, with 7 bases aligning to TRBD1. Per germline, CDR1 SGHDT and CDR2 YYEEEE. Trimming removed 2 bases from V and 2 bases from J; junction bases left unmatched: 9. There are 17 residues in the CDR3. DNA for the CDR3: TGTGCCAGCAGCTTCAGACAGGGTGGATCCACTAATGAAAAACTGTTTTTT. Residues: CASSFRQGGSTNEKLFF.

The gene calls are TRBV27 and TRBJ2-7, with 9 nucleotides matching TRBD1. This CDR3 region has 15 residues. Germline values: CDR1 MNHEY, CDR2 SMNVEV (reference sequence). Trimming took 4 bases from V and 5 from J; bases not matched to a gene: 9. In nucleotides, the CDR3 is TGTGCCAGCAGTTCGGCCGGGACAGGGACCCACGAGCAGTACTTC. Protein product: CASSSAGTGTHEQYF.

This clone was found a few times. The genes are TRBV5-4 and TRBJ1-2; 10 bases match TRBD1. V was clipped by 0 bases and J by 8 bases; unmatched bases: 7. CDR3 length: 15 amino acids. CDR1 is SGHNT, CDR2 YYREEE, per germline (reference sequence). CDR3 sequence (DNA): TGTGCCAGCAGCTTGGAGACCGGGACAGGGGAGGGCTACACCTTC. Translated: CASSLETGTGEGYTF. Full variable domain (outside the CDR3, taken from reference TRBV5-4 and TRBJ1-2): ETGVTQSPTHLIKTRGQQVTLRCSSQSGHNTVSWYQQALGQGPQFIFQYYREEENGRGNFPPRFSGLQFPNYSSELNVNALELDDSALYLCASSLETGTGEGYTFGSGTRLTVV.

The chain recombines TRBV5-4 with TRBJ2-5, with 10 positions matching TRBD1. This CDR3 contains 18 residues. Trimming cost V 4 bases and J 1 base; bases outside gene matches: 13. Germline values: CDR1 SGHNT, CDR2 YYREEE (reference sequence). The DNA of the CDR3 is TGTGCCAGCAGCACGGAACTTAACCGGGACAGGGGCCAAGAGACCCAGTACTTC. This gives the protein CASSTELNRDRGQETQYF.

The J gene is TRBJ2-1, the V gene TRBV14, with no clear D. This CDR3 region has 16 residues. The germline V gene has CDR1 SGHDN and CDR2 FVKESK. The V end was cut by 0 bases, the J end by 1 base, with 10 bases between. CDR3 region: CASSQDLLPSYNEQFF. The CDR3 DNA reads TGTGCCAGCAGCCAAGACTTACTACCTTCCTACAATGAGCAGTTCTTC.

The chain joins TRBV4-2 to TRBJ2-5; 15 bases are shared with TRBD2. CDR1 LGHNA and CDR2 YNFKEQ come from the germline V gene. With V trimmed by 0 bases and J by 3 bases, 11 bases remained unmatched. This CDR3 has 20 residues. CDR3 residues: CASSQDFGLAGGWLEETQYF. The CDR3 nucleotides are TGTGCCAGCAGCCAAGATTTCGGACTAGCGGGGGGGTGGTTAGAAGAGACCCAGTACTTC.

The chain is built from TRBV5-1 and TRBJ1-1, with a possible D match to TRBD1 (5 bases). This CDR3 has 17 amino acids. Germline assignment: CDR1 SGHRS and CDR2 YFSETQ. V lost 0 bases to trimming and J lost 1 base, with 16 bases between them. The CDR3, as DNA: TGCGCCAGCAGCTTGGCCCCCCCCGACAGCCAGAACACTGAAGCTTTCTTT. Protein product: CASSLAPPDSQNTEAFF.

The chain is built from TRBV18 and TRBJ2-7; TRBD1 might be the D (6 bases). CDR1 and CDR2 (germline): KGHSH, LQKENI. V gave up 0 bases and J gave up 3 bases, with 12 bases separating them. The CDR3 loop spans 15 amino acids. The CDR3 DNA reads TGTGCCAGCTCACCACCACAGGGCCCCTTCTACGAGCAGTACTTC. This codes for CASSPPQGPFYEQYF.